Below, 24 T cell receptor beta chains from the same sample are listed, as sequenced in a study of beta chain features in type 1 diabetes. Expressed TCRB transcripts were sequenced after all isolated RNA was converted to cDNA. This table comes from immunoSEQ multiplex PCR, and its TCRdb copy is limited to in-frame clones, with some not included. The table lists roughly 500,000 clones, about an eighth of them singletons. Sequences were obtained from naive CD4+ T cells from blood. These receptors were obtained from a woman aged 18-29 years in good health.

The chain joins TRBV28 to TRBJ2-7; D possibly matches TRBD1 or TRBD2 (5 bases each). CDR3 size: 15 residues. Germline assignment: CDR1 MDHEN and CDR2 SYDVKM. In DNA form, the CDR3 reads TGTGCCAGCAGTCCTTATGGGGGAAGGGGAATCCCTAGTGCCGTC. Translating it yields CASSPYGGRGIPSAV.

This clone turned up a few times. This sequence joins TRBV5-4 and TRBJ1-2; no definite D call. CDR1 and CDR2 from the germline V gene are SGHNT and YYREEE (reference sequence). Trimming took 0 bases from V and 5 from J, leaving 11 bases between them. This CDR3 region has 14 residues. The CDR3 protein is CASSLGSQPYGYTF. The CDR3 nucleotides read TGTGCCAGCAGCTTGGGCAGCCAGCCGTATGGCTACACCTTC.

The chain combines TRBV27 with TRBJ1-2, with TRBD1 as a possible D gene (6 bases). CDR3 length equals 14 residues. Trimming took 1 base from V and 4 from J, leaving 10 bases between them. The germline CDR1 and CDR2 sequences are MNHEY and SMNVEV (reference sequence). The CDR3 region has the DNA TGTGCCAGCAGTTTATTCAGGGGCAGCTATGGCTACACCTTC. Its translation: CASSLFRGSYGYTF.

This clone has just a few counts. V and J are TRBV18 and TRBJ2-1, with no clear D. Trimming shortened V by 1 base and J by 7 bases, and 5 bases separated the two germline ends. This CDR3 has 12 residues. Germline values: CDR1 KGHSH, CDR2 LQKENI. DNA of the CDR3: TGTGCCAGCTCACCACTGGCAAATGAGCAGTTCTTC. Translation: CASSPLANEQFF.

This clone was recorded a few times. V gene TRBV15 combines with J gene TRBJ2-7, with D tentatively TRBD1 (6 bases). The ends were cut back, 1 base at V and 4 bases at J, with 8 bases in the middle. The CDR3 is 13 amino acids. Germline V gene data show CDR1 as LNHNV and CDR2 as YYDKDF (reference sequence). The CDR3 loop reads CATSRGTEYEQYV. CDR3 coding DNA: TGTGCCACCAGCAGAGGGACAGAGTACGAGCAGTACGTC.

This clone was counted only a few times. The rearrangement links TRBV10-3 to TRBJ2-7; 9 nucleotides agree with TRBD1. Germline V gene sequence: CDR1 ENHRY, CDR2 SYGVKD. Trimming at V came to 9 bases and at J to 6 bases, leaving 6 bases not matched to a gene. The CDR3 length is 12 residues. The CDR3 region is CAIWTGVGEQYV. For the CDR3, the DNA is TGTGCCATATGGACAGGGGTGGGCGAGCAGTACGTC.

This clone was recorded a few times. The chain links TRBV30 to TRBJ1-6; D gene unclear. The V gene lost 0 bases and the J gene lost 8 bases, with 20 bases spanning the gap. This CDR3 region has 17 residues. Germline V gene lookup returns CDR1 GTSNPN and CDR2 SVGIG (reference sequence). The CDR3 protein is CAWSVRRRGALDSPLHF. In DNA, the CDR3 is TGTGCCTGGAGTGTAAGGCGGCGAGGCGCCCTTGATTCACCCCTCCACTTT.

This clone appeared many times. The CDR3 reads CASSDYGTQYF. DNA for the CDR3: TGTGCCAGCAGCGACTATGGGACCCAGTACTTC. The rearrangement joins TRBV25-1 to TRBJ2-5, with a tentative D call TRBD2 (5 bases). The CDR3 has 11 residues. CDR1 MGHDK and CDR2 SYGVNS come from the germline V gene. Trimming left V 6 bases short and J 7 bases short, with 9 bases between.

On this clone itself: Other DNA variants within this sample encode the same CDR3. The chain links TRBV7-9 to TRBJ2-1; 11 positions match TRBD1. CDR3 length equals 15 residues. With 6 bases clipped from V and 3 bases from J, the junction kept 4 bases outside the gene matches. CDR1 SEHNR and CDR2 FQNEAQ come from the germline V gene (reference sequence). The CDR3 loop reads CASSRGTGGYNEQFF. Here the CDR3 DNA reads TGTGCCAGCAGTCGCGGGACAGGGGGCTACAATGAGCAGTTCTTC.

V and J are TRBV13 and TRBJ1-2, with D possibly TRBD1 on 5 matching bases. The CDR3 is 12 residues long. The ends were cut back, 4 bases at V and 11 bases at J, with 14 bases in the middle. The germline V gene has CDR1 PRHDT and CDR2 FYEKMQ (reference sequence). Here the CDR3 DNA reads TGTGCCAGCAGCTCCCCCAGGGCCGATTACACCTTC. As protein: CASSSPRADYTF.

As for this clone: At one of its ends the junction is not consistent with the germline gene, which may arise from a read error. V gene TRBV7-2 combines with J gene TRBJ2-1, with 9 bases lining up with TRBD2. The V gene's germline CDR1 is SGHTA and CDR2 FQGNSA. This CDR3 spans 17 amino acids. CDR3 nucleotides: TGTGCCAGCAGTTTAGGTCGCGGGAGGGCTGGGATCAATGAGCAGTTCTTC. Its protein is CASSLGRGRAGINEQFF.

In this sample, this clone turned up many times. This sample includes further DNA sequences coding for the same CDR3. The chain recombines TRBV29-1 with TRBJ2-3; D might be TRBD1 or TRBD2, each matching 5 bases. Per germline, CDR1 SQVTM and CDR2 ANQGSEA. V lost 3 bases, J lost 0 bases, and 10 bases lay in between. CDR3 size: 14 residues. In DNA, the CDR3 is TGCAGCGTTGAGGGGGATTTGAGCACAGATACGCAGTATTTT. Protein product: CSVEGDLSTDTQYF.

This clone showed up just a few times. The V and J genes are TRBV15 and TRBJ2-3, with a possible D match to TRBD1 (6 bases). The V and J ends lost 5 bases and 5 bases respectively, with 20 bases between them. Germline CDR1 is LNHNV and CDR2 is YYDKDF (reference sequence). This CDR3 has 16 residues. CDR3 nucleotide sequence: TGTGCCACCAGCTCCCGGGCAGGGGTGCCGGGAGATACGCAGTATTTT. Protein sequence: CATSSRAGVPGDTQYF.

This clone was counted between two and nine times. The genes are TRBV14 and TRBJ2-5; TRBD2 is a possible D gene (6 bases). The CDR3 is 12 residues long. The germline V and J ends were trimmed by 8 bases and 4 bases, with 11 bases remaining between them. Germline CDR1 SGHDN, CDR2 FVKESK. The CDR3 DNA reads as TGTGCCAGCGGGGGGAACGCAGAGACCCAGTACTTC. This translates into CASGGNAETQYF.

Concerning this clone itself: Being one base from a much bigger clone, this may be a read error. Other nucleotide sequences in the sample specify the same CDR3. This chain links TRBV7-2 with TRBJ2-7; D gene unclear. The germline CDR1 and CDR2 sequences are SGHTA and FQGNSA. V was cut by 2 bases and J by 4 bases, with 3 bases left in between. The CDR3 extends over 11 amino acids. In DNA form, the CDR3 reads TGTGCCAGCAGCTTATCTTACGAGCAGTACTTC. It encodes CASSLSYEQYF.

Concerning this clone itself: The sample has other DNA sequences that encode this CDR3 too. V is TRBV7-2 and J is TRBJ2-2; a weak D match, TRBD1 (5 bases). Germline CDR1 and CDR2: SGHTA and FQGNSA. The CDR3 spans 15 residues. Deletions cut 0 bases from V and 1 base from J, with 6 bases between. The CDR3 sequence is CASSLAGLNTGELFF. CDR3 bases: TGTGCCAGCAGCTTAGCGGGGCTGAACACCGGGGAGCTGTTTTTT.

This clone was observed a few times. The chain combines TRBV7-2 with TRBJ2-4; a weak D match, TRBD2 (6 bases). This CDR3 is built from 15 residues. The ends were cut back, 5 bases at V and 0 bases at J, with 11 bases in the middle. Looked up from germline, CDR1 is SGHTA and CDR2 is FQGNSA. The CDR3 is CASSPRREAKNIQYF. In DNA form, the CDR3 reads TGTGCCAGCAGCCCTCGGCGGGAAGCCAAAAACATTCAGTACTTC.

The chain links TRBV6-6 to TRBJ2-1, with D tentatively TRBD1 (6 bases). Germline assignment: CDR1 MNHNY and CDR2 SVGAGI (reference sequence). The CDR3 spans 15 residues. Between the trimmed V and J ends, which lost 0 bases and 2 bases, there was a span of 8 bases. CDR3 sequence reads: CASSYSTGAYNEQFF. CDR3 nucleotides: TGTGCCAGCAGTTACTCGACAGGAGCCTACAATGAGCAGTTCTTC.

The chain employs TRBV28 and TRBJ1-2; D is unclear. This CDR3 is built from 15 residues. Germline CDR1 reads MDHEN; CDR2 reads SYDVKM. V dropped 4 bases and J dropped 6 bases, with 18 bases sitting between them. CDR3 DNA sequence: TGTGCCAGCAGTTACGCCGGGCTCCTCCCGAATGGCTACACCTTC. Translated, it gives CASSYAGLLPNGYTF.

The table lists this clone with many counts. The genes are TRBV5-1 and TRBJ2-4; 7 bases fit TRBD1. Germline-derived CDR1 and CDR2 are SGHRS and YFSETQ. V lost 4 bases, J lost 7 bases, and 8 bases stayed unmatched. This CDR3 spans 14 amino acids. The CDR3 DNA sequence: TGCGCCAGCAGCCAGACAGGGCGCGGGAACATTCAGTACTTC. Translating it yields CASSQTGRGNIQYF.

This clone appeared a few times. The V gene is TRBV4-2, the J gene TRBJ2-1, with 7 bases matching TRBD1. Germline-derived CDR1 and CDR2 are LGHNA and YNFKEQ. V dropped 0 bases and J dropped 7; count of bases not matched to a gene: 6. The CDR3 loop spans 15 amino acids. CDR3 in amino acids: CASSQEGGWDNEQFF. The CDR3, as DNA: TGTGCCAGCAGCCAAGAAGGGGGCTGGGATAATGAGCAGTTCTTC.

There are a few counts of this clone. The CDR3 here is CASSPATGSGPIPSLHF. The CDR3 DNA is TGTGCCAGCAGCCCGGCGACAGGGTCGGGGCCGATTCCATCCCTCCACTTT. This chain links TRBV7-9 with TRBJ1-6; 7 positions match TRBD1. The germline CDR1 and CDR2 sequences are SEHNR and FQNEAQ (reference sequence). CDR3 length equals 17 residues. V shed 5 bases, J shed 14 bases, and the junction held 21 bases outside the gene matches.

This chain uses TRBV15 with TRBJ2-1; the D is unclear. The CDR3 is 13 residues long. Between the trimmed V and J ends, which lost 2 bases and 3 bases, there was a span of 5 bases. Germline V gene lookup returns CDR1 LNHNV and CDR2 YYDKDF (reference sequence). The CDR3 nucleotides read TGTGCCACCAGCAGACCAGTCTACAATGAGCAGTTCTTC. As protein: CATSRPVYNEQFF.

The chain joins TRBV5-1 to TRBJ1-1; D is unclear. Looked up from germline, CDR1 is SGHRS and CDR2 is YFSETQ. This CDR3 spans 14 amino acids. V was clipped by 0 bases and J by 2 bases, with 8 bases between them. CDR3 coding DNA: TGCGCCAGCAGCTTGGATTTAGACAACACTGAAGCTTTCTTT. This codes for CASSLDLDNTEAFF.